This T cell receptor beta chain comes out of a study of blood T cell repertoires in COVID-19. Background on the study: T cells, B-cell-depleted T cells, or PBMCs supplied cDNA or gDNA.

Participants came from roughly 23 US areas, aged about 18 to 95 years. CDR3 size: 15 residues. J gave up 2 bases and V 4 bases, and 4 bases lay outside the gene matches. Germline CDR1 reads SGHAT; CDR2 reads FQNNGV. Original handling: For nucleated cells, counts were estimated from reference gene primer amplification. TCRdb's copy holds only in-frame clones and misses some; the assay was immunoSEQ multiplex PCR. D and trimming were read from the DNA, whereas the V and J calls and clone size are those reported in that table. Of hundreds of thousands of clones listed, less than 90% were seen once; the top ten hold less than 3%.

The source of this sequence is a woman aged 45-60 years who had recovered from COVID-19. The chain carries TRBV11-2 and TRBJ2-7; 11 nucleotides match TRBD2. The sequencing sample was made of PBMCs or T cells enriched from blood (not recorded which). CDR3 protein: CASSSRLAGTYEQYF. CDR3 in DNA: TGTGCCAGCAGCTCCCGACTAGCGGGAACCTACGAGCAGTACTTC.